This TCR beta chain came from a study of blood T cell repertoires in COVID-19. Study summary: Italy, Spain and the United States were the sources of the convalescent and acute COVID-19 samples. PBMCs, B-cell-depleted T cells, or T cells provided the cDNA or gDNA that made up the material.

Here immunoSEQ multiplex PCR was the method, and the copy in TCRdb shows in-frame clones only, minus some. This sample has about 67,000 clones, with 79% found just once. Germline-derived CDR1 and CDR2 are LNHDA and SQIVND (reference sequence). V dropped 8 bases and J dropped 4 bases, with 14 bases sitting between them. The CDR3 contains 13 residues. The sample taken for sequencing was peripheral blood. The chain uses TRBV19 and TRBJ2-5, with D unclear. The receptor's source is an older woman with acute or convalescent COVID-19. The CDR3 nucleotides are TGTGCCAGTGCCCGGGTCCGAGGAGAGACCCAGTACTTC. Amino acids: CASARVRGETQYF. Looking up the rest from reference TRBV19 and TRBJ2-5 gives the full variable domain: DGGITQSPKYLFRKEGQNVTLSCEQNLNHDAMYWYRQDPGQGLRLIYYSQIVNDFQKGDIAEGYSVSREKKESFPLTVTSAQKNPTAFYLCASARVRGETQYFGPGTRLLVL.